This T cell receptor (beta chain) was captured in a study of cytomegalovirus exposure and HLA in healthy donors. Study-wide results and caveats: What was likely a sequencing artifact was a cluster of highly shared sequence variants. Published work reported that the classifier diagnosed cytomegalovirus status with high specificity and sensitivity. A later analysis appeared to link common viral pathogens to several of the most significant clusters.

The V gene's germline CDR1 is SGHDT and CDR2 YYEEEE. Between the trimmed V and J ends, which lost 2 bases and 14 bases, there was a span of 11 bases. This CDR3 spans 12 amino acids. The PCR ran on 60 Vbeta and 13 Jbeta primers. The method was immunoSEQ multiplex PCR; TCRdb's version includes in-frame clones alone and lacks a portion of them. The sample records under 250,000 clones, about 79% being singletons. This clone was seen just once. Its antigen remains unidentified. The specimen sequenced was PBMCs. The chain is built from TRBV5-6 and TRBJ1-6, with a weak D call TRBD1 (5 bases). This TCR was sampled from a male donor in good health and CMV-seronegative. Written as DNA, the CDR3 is TGTGCCAGCAGCTTAGACAGCATTACCCTCCACTTT. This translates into CASSLDSITLHF.